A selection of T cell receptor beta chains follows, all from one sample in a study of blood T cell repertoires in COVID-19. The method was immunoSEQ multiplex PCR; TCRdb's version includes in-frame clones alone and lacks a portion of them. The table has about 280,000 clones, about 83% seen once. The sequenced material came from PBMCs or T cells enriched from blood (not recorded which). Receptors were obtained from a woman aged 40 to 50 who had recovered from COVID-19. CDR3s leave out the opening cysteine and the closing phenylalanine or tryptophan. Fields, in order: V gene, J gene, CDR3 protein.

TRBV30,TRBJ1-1,AWSWQNTEAF
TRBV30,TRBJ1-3,AWRMAGVRGNTIY
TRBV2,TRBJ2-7,ASSALQVQYEQY
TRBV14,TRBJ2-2,ASSQDPWDTATGELF
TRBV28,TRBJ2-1,ASSYPTSERGLSYNEQF
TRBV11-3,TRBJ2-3,ASSPGYTDTQY
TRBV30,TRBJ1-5,AWSLPGTGGKQPQH
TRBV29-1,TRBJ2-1,SVRPGVSYNEQF
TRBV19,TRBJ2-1,ASMDTRAISYNEQF
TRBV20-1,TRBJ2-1,SASRAGEQF
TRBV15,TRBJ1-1,ATSRATGGRTEAF
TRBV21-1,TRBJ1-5,ASSPGTGSTNQPQH
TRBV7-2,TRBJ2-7,ASSLIVQPQDGEQY
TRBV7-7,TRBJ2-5,ASRPFHRGETQY
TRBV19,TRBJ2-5,ASSSGGETQY
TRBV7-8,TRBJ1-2,ASSLGASTQGYGYT
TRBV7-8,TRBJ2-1,ASSVSSGKGHEQF
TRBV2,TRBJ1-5,ASSDRTGGAKPQH
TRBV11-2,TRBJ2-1,ASSPQVLPDNEQF
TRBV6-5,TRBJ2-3,ASSSGLPVVTQY
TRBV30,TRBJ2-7,AWSTGVSDEQY
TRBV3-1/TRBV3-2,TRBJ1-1,ASSQLSEISTEAF
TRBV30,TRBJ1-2,AWRSSKQANYGYT
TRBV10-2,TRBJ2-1,ASRSTGGNEQF
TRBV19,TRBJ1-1,ASSISMNTEAF
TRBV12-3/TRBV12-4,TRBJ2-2,ASSTRGELF